One and the same sample provided the 3 T cell receptor beta chains below, sequenced in a study of T cell responses to AZD1222 COVID-19 vaccine. The method was immunoSEQ multiplex PCR; TCRdb's version includes in-frame clones alone and lacks a portion of them. The data contain some 160,000 clones, approximately 90% of them seen just once; the ten biggest clones take up 4.4%. The material sequenced was peripheral blood, taken on day 0 of AZD1222 vaccination. The receptors here all came from an adult in good health.

V is TRBV5-1 and J is TRBJ2-7; possibly TRBD2 for D (5 bases). Trimming took off 3 bases at V and 7 bases at J, with 23 bases between the two ends. The CDR3 extends over 16 amino acids. CDR1 SGHRS and CDR2 YFSETQ come from the germline V gene. CDR3: CASSSSKGIQWREQYF. The CDR3 DNA reads TGCGCCAGCAGCTCCTCCAAGGGTATCCAATGGAGGGAGCAGTACTTC.

The J gene is TRBJ2-7, the V gene TRBV10-1; D gene ambiguous. Germline-derived CDR1 and CDR2 are WNHNN and SYGVQD (reference sequence). The V gene lost 3 bases and the J gene lost 4 bases, with 4 bases spanning the gap. The CDR3 runs to 11 residues. CDR3 sequence (DNA): TGCGCCAGCAGTGACGGGTACGAGCAGTACTTC. This translates into CASSDGYEQYF.

The chain employs TRBV9 and TRBJ2-5; 10 bases agree with TRBD2. Germline trimming cut 2 bases from V and 4 bases from J; bases unmatched to any gene: 23. Per germline, CDR1 SGDLS and CDR2 YYNGEE. The CDR3 loop spans 21 amino acids. The DNA for the CDR3 is TGTGCCAGCAGCGTGGGAGTACGGCTAGCGGGAGTTCGTGGGGGAGGAGAGACCCAGTACTTC. It is translated as CASSVGVRLAGVRGGGETQYF.